The 26 T cell receptor beta chains presented below share a single source sample, sequenced in a study of blood T cell repertoires in COVID-19. Assay: immunoSEQ multiplex PCR; the TCRdb copy retains only in-frame clones and omits some. Found here are fewer than 140,000 clones, 60% to 80% of them singletons; the top ten hold roughly 0.9%. The sequenced material came from peripheral blood. These TCRs come from a human donor with acute or convalescent COVID-19. The donor label of this sample is uncertain.

V gene TRBV19 combines with J gene TRBJ2-7, with 8 positions matching TRBD1. CDR3 length: 15 residues. Germline V gene data show CDR1 as LNHDA and CDR2 as SQIVND (reference sequence). Trimming at V came to 4 bases and at J to 2 bases, leaving 7 bases not matched to a gene. The CDR3, as DNA: TGTGCCAGTAGTAGAGGGGACAGGTCGACCTACGAGCAGTACTTC. This codes for CASSRGDRSTYEQYF.

This clone appeared a few times. V gene TRBV18 combines with J gene TRBJ1-1, with D tentatively TRBD1 (6 bases). The CDR3 runs to 15 residues. Deletions cut 5 bases from V and 6 bases from J, with 19 bases between. Germline CDR1 and CDR2: KGHSH and LQKENI. Written as DNA, the CDR3 is TGTGCCAGCTCAGGAACAGCAGGGGATCAGGCTGAAGCTTTCTTT. Its translation: CASSGTAGDQAEAFF. Looking up the rest from reference TRBV18 and TRBJ1-1 gives the full variable domain: NAGVMQNPRHLVRRRGQEARLRCSPMKGHSHVYWYRQLPEEGLKFMVYLQKENIIDESGMPKERFSAEFPKEGPSILRIQQVVRGDSAAYFCASSGTAGDQAEAFFGQGTRLTVV.

The chain joins TRBV9 to TRBJ1-6, with D unresolved. Germline V gives CDR1 SGDLS, CDR2 YYNGEE. The CDR3 covers 17 residues. Deletions cut 0 bases from V and 0 bases from J, with 10 bases between. For the CDR3, the DNA is TGTGCCAGCAGCGTAGAGGGAGAGAGCTCCTATAATTCACCCCTCCACTTT. Residues: CASSVEGESSYNSPLHF.

This clone was counted only a few times. J is TRBJ1-2 and V is TRBV27; D might be TRBD1 (5 bases). The V gene lost 6 bases and the J gene lost 8 bases, with 19 bases spanning the gap. This CDR3 has 14 residues. CDR1 and CDR2 from the germline V gene are MNHEY and SMNVEV (reference sequence). This CDR3 is CASSRRQGILGYTF. CDR3 nucleotides: TGTGCCAGCAGCCGAAGGCAGGGAATACTCGGCTACACCTTC.

The gene calls are TRBV15 and TRBJ1-6; TRBD1 is a possible D gene (5 bases). This CDR3 contains 16 residues. V was cut by 0 bases and J by 3 bases, with 9 bases left in between. Germline V gives CDR1 LNHNV, CDR2 YYDKDF (reference sequence). The CDR3 coding sequence is TGTGCCACCAGCAGAGATTCGGGGGGCTATAATTCACCCCTCCACTTT. This gives the protein CATSRDSGGYNSPLHF.

V and J are TRBV5-4 and TRBJ2-2; 7 bases are shared with TRBD1. J gave up 0 bases and V 4 bases, and 6 bases lay outside the gene matches. This CDR3 has 16 residues. The V gene's germline CDR1 is SGHNT and CDR2 YYREEE (reference sequence). The CDR3 sequence: CASSLNQGANTGELFF. The CDR3 bases are TGTGCCAGCAGCCTAAATCAGGGGGCGAACACCGGGGAGCTGTTTTTT. Supplemented by reference TRBV5-4 and TRBJ2-2, the full variable domain reads ETGVTQSPTHLIKTRGQQVTLRCSSQSGHNTVSWYQQALGQGPQFIFQYYREEENGRGNFPPRFSGLQFPNYSSELNVNALELDDSALYLCASSLNQGANTGELFFGEGSRLTVL.

The rearrangement links TRBV6-1 to TRBJ2-6; 11 positions agree with TRBD2. This CDR3 is built from 18 residues. CDR1 and CDR2 (germline): MNHNS, SASEGT. V was pared by 4 bases and J by 0 bases, with 5 bases of the junction left unmatched. In DNA, the CDR3 is TGTGCCAGCAGTGTAGGACTAGCGGGTCACTCTGGGGCCAACGTCCTGACTTTC. This encodes CASSVGLAGHSGANVLTF.

V gene TRBV3-1 (or the pseudogene TRBV3-2) combines with J gene TRBJ2-5, with a tentative D call TRBD2 (7 bases). The CDR3 extends over 14 amino acids. V lost 0 bases to trimming and J lost 6 bases, with 11 bases between them. Germline V CDR1 and CDR2: LGHDT, YNNKEL (reference sequence). The CDR3 DNA is TGTGCCAGCAGCCAAGAGGGGGGGCGGAAGACCCAGTACTTC. Amino acid sequence: CASSQEGGRKTQYF.

V and J are TRBV12-3 or TRBV12-4 and TRBJ1-3, with D maybe TRBD1 (5 bases). The CDR3 is 13 residues long. V was shortened by 7 bases and J by 4 bases, with 11 bases between the two germline ends. CDR3 sequence: CASIRGSGNTIYF. The CDR3 region has the DNA TGTGCCAGCATAAGGGGCTCCGGAAACACCATATATTTT.

This sequence joins TRBV28 and TRBJ1-2; D perhaps matches TRBD1 (6 bases). The ends were cut back, 7 bases at V and 7 bases at J, with 19 bases in the middle. CDR3 length: 14 amino acids. Germline V gene data show CDR1 as MDHEN and CDR2 as SYDVKM. The CDR3 DNA reads TGTGCCAGCACCCGGACAGCGGTGTACGGTGGCTACACCTTC. Its translation: CASTRTAVYGGYTF.

The V gene is TRBV10-2, the J gene TRBJ2-7; D gene unclear. V lost 6 bases and J 0 bases, leaving 9 bases between the germline ends. The germline V gene encodes CDR1 WSHSY and CDR2 SAAADI. The CDR3 has 13 residues. The CDR3 DNA follows: TGCGCCAGCAGAGACGACAACTCCTACGAGCAGTACGTC. Its protein product is CASRDDNSYEQYV.

This clone occurred a few times. V is TRBV27 and J is TRBJ1-1; 12 bases are shared with TRBD1. CDR3 length: 16 amino acids. Germline V gene sequence: CDR1 MNHEY, CDR2 SMNVEV (reference sequence). Losses at the gene ends were 3 bases for V and 5 bases for J; bases not matched to a gene: 7. The CDR3 sequence: CASSLTGTGGWTEAFF. The CDR3 DNA follows: TGTGCCAGCAGTTTGACCGGGACAGGGGGCTGGACTGAAGCTTTCTTT.

The rearrangement joins TRBV5-4 to TRBJ1-2; 10 nucleotides match TRBD1. The junction had 6 bases not matched to a gene; V was cut back by 3 bases and J by 7 bases. CDR3 length: 14 amino acids. The germline CDR1 and CDR2 sequences are SGHNT and YYREEE (reference sequence). The CDR3 loop reads CASSSPGQGSGYTF. In DNA, the CDR3 is TGTGCCAGCAGCTCCCCGGGACAGGGGTCTGGCTACACCTTC.

The chain uses TRBV2 and TRBJ1-6; D is unresolved. The CDR3 is 14 residues long. V lost 6 bases, J lost 8 bases, and 14 bases lay in between. CDR1 SNHLY and CDR2 FYNNEI come from the germline V gene. CDR3 sequence (DNA): TGTGCCAGCAGGTATTGGACTGGCGATTCACCCCTCCACTTT. Protein product: CASRYWTGDSPLHF. Complete variable domain (other parts from reference TRBV2 and TRBJ1-6): EPEVTQTPSHQVTQMGQEVILRCVPISNHLYFYWYRQILGQKVEFLVSFYNNEISEKSEIFDDQFSVERPDGSNFTLKIRSTKLEDSAMYFCASRYWTGDSPLHFGNGTRLTVT.

J is TRBJ2-1 and V is TRBV2; D remains ambiguous. Trimming stripped 4 bases from V and 4 bases from J, with 11 bases between. This CDR3 is 14 amino acids long. The germline CDR1 and CDR2 sequences are SNHLY and FYNNEI. CDR3 in amino acids: CASSVLGPYNEQFF. Written as DNA, the CDR3 is TGTGCCAGCAGTGTGCTGGGCCCTTACAATGAGCAGTTCTTC.

This clone was recorded many times. The V and J genes are TRBV18 and TRBJ2-2; 7 bases line up with TRBD1. After removal of 5 bases from V and 2 bases from J, the junction contained 5 bases not matched to a gene. CDR3 length equals 15 residues. From germline, CDR1 is KGHSH and CDR2 LQKENI. CDR3 in DNA: TGTGCCAGCTCAACCCGACAGGGTAACACCGGGGAGCTGTTTTTT. Amino acids: CASSTRQGNTGELFF.

The J gene is TRBJ2-1, the V gene TRBV6-6; 11 nucleotides align to TRBD1. The CDR3 runs to 16 residues. CDR1 is MNHNY and CDR2 is SVGAGI in the germline V gene (reference sequence). Losses at the gene ends were 10 bases for V and 5 bases for J; bases not matched to a gene: 13. Here the CDR3 reads CATERPGTGGNNEQFF. The CDR3 DNA is TGTGCCACCGAGCGTCCAGGGACAGGGGGAAACAATGAGCAGTTCTTC.

The rearrangement joins TRBV30 to TRBJ2-7; 14 positions agree with TRBD2. The germline gives CDR1 GTSNPN, CDR2 SVGIG (reference sequence). The V segment lost 5 bases and the J segment 1 base; nucleotides outside the gene matches: 1. This CDR3 spans 14 amino acids. CDR3 DNA: TGTGCCTGGCGGACTAGCGGGGGGTCCTACGAGCAGTACTTC. It yields the protein CAWRTSGGSYEQYF.

The rearrangement joins TRBV9 to TRBJ2-1; 8 bases are a match to TRBD2. This CDR3 is 18 amino acids long. In germline, CDR1 is SGDLS, CDR2 YYNGEE. The ends lost 0 bases at V and 5 bases at J; junction bases unmatched: 13. The CDR3 nucleotides read TGTGCCAGCAGCGTAGGGTTAGCCGGGGGGGCGCGGGACAATGAGCAGTTCTTC. It encodes CASSVGLAGGARDNEQFF.

V is TRBV11-2 and J is TRBJ2-7, with 8 bases that match TRBD1. CDR1 and CDR2 (germline): SGHAT, FQNNGV. J lost 5 bases, V lost 1 base, and 7 bases had no gene match. This CDR3 has 15 amino acids. This chain's CDR3 is CASSLVVDRVDEQYF. The CDR3, as DNA: TGTGCCAGCAGCTTAGTCGTGGACAGGGTGGACGAGCAGTACTTC.

The chain carries TRBV5-5 and TRBJ1-4; D uncertain. V gave up 0 bases and J gave up 5 bases, with 5 bases separating them. CDR1 SGHKS and CDR2 YYEKEE come from the germline V gene (reference sequence). The length of the CDR3 is 13 residues. Here the CDR3 DNA reads TGTGCCAGCAGCTTGGTTCCGAATGAAAAACTGTTTTTT. Translated, it gives CASSLVPNEKLFF.

The chain joins TRBV10-3 to TRBJ1-6; D remains unclear. Germline V gene data show CDR1 as ENHRY and CDR2 as SYGVKD. The CDR3 is 18 residues long. V lost 2 bases and J lost 0, with 14 bases in between. The CDR3 DNA sequence: TGTGCCATCAGTGAGCACGGACTGGAGAGCTCCTATAATTCACCCCTCCACTTT. Its translation is CAISEHGLESSYNSPLHF.

The chain has TRBV27 and TRBJ2-1; maybe TRBD2 (6 bases). This CDR3 is built from 15 residues. V gave up 8 bases and J gave up 4 bases, with 18 bases separating them. The V gene's germline CDR1 is MNHEY and CDR2 SMNVEV (reference sequence). The DNA for the CDR3 is TGTGCCAGCGGCCCCGGGGGACCACCTTACAATGAGCAGTTCTTC. Encoded protein: CASGPGGPPYNEQFF.

The chain combines TRBV3-1 (or the pseudogene TRBV3-2) with TRBJ2-5; TRBD2 aligns across 12 bases. In germline, CDR1 is LGHDT, CDR2 YNNKEL (reference sequence). The CDR3 covers 15 residues. Trimming took 6 bases from V and 4 from J; bases not matched to a gene: 6. The CDR3 DNA sequence: TGTGCCAGCAGGGCTAGCGGGGGGGCCGTAGAGACCCAGTACTTC. This gives the protein CASRASGGAVETQYF.

This chain uses TRBV4-1 with TRBJ2-3; TRBD2 is a possible D gene (7 bases). V was shortened by 8 bases and J by 1 base, with 22 bases between the two germline ends. There are 17 residues in the CDR3. Germline V gene sequence: CDR1 MGHRA, CDR2 YSYEKL. CDR3 bases: TGCGCCAGCCAGTCCTTACCCGGGGGGCAGCGCACAGATACGCAGTATTTT. Its translation: CASQSLPGGQRTDTQYF.

This chain joins TRBV5-8 and TRBJ2-3; 8 nucleotides align to TRBD2. Germline-derived CDR1 and CDR2 are SGHTS and YDEGEE. The CDR3 runs 16 residues. J gave up 2 bases and V 3 bases, and 8 bases lay outside the gene matches. The CDR3 DNA is TGTGCCAGCAGCTGGACCGGGACTAGGAACACAGATACGCAGTATTTT. Amino acid sequence: CASSWTGTRNTDTQYF.